This T cell receptor (beta chain) was sequenced in a study of CD8 T cells in ankylosing spondylitis. Germline V gene sequence: CDR1 SGHTA, CDR2 FQGNSA. V dropped 3 bases and J dropped 2 bases, with 12 bases sitting between them. The CDR3 has 15 amino acids. Preparation of TCR beta libraries was done by quantitative 5'-RACE with molecular barcodes. TCRdb reprocessed the 5' RACE reads via MiXCR and lists one record per CDR3 protein. This table has roughly 100,000 distinct CDR3 sequences, less than 25% appearing once. Broader study findings: Disease-linked clones bore a CD8+ phenotype and were relatively rare in peripheral blood. Reportedly, disease-linked clones are significantly enriched in ankylosing spondylitis patients' matched synovial fluid. In ankylosing spondylitis blood, a motif of eight highly homologous TCR beta variants appeared characteristic.

Worth noting for this clonotype: Antigen unknown.

The specimen sequenced was synovial fluid, either unsorted or a sorted T cell fraction (not recorded which). The rearrangement links TRBV7-2 to TRBJ2-3; D is unresolved. This clonotype was obtained from a male donor with ankylosing spondylitis. The CDR3 DNA sequence: TGTGCCAGCAGCTTGCGTCGGTCCTCCACAGATACGCAGTATTTT. Protein: CASSLRRSSTDTQYF.